A single sample is the source of the 18 T cell receptor beta chains below, sequenced in a study of blood T cells in healthy people across ages. A second PCR of about 6 to 12 cycles used a sample-barcoded 5' primer and a J-beta primer mix. TCRdb passed the 5' RACE reads through MiXCR, listing each CDR3 protein once. The sample contains about 1.8 million distinct CDR3 sequences, about 50% of which appear only once. Sequencing was carried out using blood. These receptors originate from a woman aged 35 to 49 in good health.

The rearrangement uses TRBV4-1 and TRBJ1-1; TRBD1 aligns across 7 bases. The V and J ends lost 2 bases and 6 bases, in that order; junction bases with no gene match: 6. CDR1 is MGHRA, CDR2 YSYEKL, per germline. The CDR3 extends over 14 amino acids. CDR3 DNA: TGCGCCAGCAGCCAAAACAGGGGATACGCTGAAGCTTTCTTT. Translation: CASSQNRGYAEAFF.

The genes are TRBV29-1 and TRBJ2-4, with TRBD2 matching over 13 bases. Germline assignment: CDR1 SQVTM and CDR2 ANQGSEA. Losses at the gene ends were 7 bases for V and 15 bases for J; bases not matched to a gene: 18. The CDR3 is 15 amino acids. This CDR3 reads CSAPAGLAGVETLYF. As DNA, the CDR3 is TGCAGCGCCCCCGCCGGACTAGCGGGGGTAGAGACCCTGTACTTC. Combining the CDR3 with reference TRBV29-1 and TRBJ2-4 gives the whole variable domain SAVISQKPSRDICQRGTSLTIQCQVDSQVTMMFWYRQQPGQSLTLIATANQGSEATYESGFVIDKFPISRPNLTFSTLTVSNMSPEDSSIYLCSAPAGLAGVETLYFGAGTRLSVL.

CDR3 bases: TGTGCCGCCAAAGGGACAGGGGTCCAGAGGGCTGAAGCTTTCTTT. The encoded protein is CAAKGTGVQRAEAFF. The chain recombines TRBV10-3 with TRBJ1-1; TRBD1 aligns across 10 bases. CDR1 and CDR2 (germline): ENHRY, SYGVKD. The CDR3 consists of 15 residues. V was pared by 11 bases and J by 6 bases, with 15 bases of the junction left unmatched.

This clonotype was detected only a few times. The chain combines TRBV4-1 with TRBJ1-1; D is ambiguous. CDR3 length: 15 residues. V lost 0 bases and J lost 0, with 8 bases in between. Germline V gives CDR1 MGHRA, CDR2 YSYEKL. This CDR3 reads CASSQEVGMNTEAFF. The CDR3 nucleotides are TGCGCCAGCAGCCAAGAGGTAGGGATGAACACTGAAGCTTTCTTT.

With regard to this clonotype: Since a much larger clone is just one base distant, this may be a read error. The chain carries TRBV9 and TRBJ2-1; 15 bases agree with TRBD2. Germline-derived CDR1 and CDR2 are SGDLS and YYNGEE. J gave up 11 bases and V 3 bases, and 9 bases lay outside the gene matches. The CDR3 runs 16 residues. This chain's CDR3 is CASSGGLAGGYGKQFF. CDR3 DNA: TGTGCCAGCAGCGGAGGACTAGCGGGGGGGTACGGTAAGCAGTTCTTC. Filled out from reference TRBV9 and TRBJ2-1, the complete variable domain reads DSGVTQTPKHLITATGQRVTLRCSPRSGDLSVYWYQQSLDQGLQFLIQYYNGEERAKGNILERFSAQQFPDLHSELNLSSLELGDSALYFCASSGGLAGGYGKQFFGPGTRLTVL.

The chain recombines TRBV7-9 with TRBJ1-1; D ambiguous. Germline loops: CDR1 SEHNR, CDR2 FQNEAQ (reference sequence). The CDR3 covers 11 residues. Trimming removed 1 base at V and 8 bases at J, with 5 bases between. CDR3 in DNA: TGTGCCAGCAGCTTAGTGGGGGAAGCTTTCTTT. Its translation is CASSLVGEAFF.

CDR3 in DNA: TGCAGCGTCCGGAGGGCGGGGGGGCCCAATGAGCAGTTCTTC. This translates into CSVRRAGGPNEQFF. The chain links TRBV29-1 to TRBJ2-1; 9 nucleotides match TRBD2. Germline V gives CDR1 SQVTM, CDR2 ANQGSEA. This CDR3 has 14 residues. V gave up 6 bases and J gave up 6 bases; unmatched junction bases: 9.

This sequence joins TRBV24-1 and TRBJ2-1; 8 bases line up with TRBD1. The CDR3 sequence is 15 residues long. After removal of 7 bases from V and 6 bases from J, the junction contained 10 bases not matched to a gene. The V gene's germline CDR1 is KGHDR and CDR2 SFDVKD. The CDR3, as DNA: TGTGCCACCAGCAATAGACAGGGGCTGGGCAATGAGCAGTTCTTC. Its protein is CATSNRQGLGNEQFF.

This clonotype was counted a few times. The chain uses TRBV28 and TRBJ2-1; perhaps TRBD2 as D (6 bases). The V and J ends lost 4 bases and 3 bases respectively, with 16 bases between them. The CDR3 consists of 16 residues. The V gene's germline CDR1 is MDHEN and CDR2 SYDVKM. In nucleotides, the CDR3 is TGTGCCAGCAGTTCCCCACTAGCTGGTGACTACAATGAGCAGTTCTTC. Translated, it gives CASSSPLAGDYNEQFF.

The sample holds a few counts of this clonotype. The V call is TRBV6-4, the J call TRBJ2-1; 7 bases are a match to TRBD1. From germline, CDR1 is MRHNA and CDR2 SNTAGT. CDR3 length equals 13 residues. With 2 bases clipped from V and 5 bases from J, the junction kept 0 bases outside the gene matches. The CDR3 DNA is TGTGCCAGCAGTGACAGGGGGCACAATGAGCAGTTCTTC. Translating it yields CASSDRGHNEQFF.

This clonotype was observed a handful of times. The chain carries TRBV5-1 and TRBJ2-4, with TRBD2 identical over 12 bases. The germline gives CDR1 SGHRS, CDR2 YFSETQ. With 5 bases clipped from V and 3 bases from J, the junction kept 6 bases outside the gene matches. CDR3 length equals 16 residues. The chain's CDR3 is CASRQTSGGYKNIQYF. The CDR3 coding sequence is TGCGCCAGCAGACAGACTAGCGGGGGATACAAAAACATTCAGTACTTC.

The rearrangement joins TRBV20-1 to TRBJ1-1, with D uncertain. V lost 0 bases, J lost 1 base, and 6 bases lay in between. Germline-derived CDR1 and CDR2 are DFQATT and SNEGSKA (reference sequence). The length of the CDR3 is 13 residues. The CDR3 here is CSARDLSNTEAFF. CDR3 in DNA: TGCAGTGCTAGAGATTTGTCGAACACTGAAGCTTTCTTT.

The gene calls are TRBV4-2 and TRBJ2-1; D gene unclear. Germline assignment: CDR1 LGHNA and CDR2 YNFKEQ. V lost 4 bases and J lost 7, with 38 bases in between. The CDR3 spans 22 residues. The CDR3 nucleotides read TGTGCCAGCAGCCGCAGAGAGGCTAAAACGATAGGACGTTCCACTCCTAGGAATGAGCAGTTCTTC. It yields the protein CASSRREAKTIGRSTPRNEQFF.

In its sample, this clonotype was seen a few times. The genes are TRBV29-1 and TRBJ2-5; D possibly matches TRBD1 or TRBD2 (5 bases each). With 1 base removed from V and 7 bases from J, the gap between germline ends came to 10 bases. Germline assignment: CDR1 SQVTM and CDR2 ANQGSEA. This CDR3 region has 12 residues. CDR3 residues: CSVEGGLGTQYF. The DNA for the CDR3 is TGCAGCGTTGAAGGGGGGTTGGGGACCCAGTACTTC.

The chain links TRBV11-3 to TRBJ2-1, with 7 positions matching TRBD1. The J call could be wrong; TRBJ2-7 is a better fit for the DNA end. The CDR3 sequence is 13 residues long. CDR1 is SGHNT and CDR2 is YENEEA in the germline V gene. CDR3 nucleotides: TGTGCCAGCAGCAATGACAGGGACTACGAGCAGTACTTC. This encodes CASSNDRDYEQYF.

This clonotype was counted between two and nine times. One end of the junction varies from germline; a read error may be responsible. The chain has TRBV10-2 and TRBJ2-4; D is ambiguous. The last part of the DNA fits TRBJ2-7 better; the J call may be wrong. Germline CDR1 reads WSHSY; CDR2 reads SAAADI. The CDR3 has 13 residues. The CDR3 is CASREFDSYEQYF. The CDR3 DNA reads as TGCGCCAGCAGGGAGTTCGATTCCTACGAGCAGTACTTC.

The V gene is TRBV6-2 or TRBV6-3, the J gene TRBJ2-4; weak D call: TRBD1 (6 bases). The CDR3 runs to 16 residues. Germline CDR1 MNHEY, CDR2 SVGEGT. With 4 bases removed from V and 0 bases from J, the gap between germline ends came to 13 bases. The CDR3 region has the DNA TGTGCCAGCAGTTCGGGACACGAGCTAGCCAAAAACATTCAGTACTTC. Amino acid sequence: CASSSGHELAKNIQYF.

This clonotype was found many times. This sequence joins TRBV12-3 or TRBV12-4 and TRBJ1-5; 7 bases are a match to TRBD1. V was clipped by 7 bases and J by 7 bases; unmatched bases: 10. The length of the CDR3 is 14 residues. The CDR3 protein is CASTPQGGKQPQHF. CDR3 nucleotides: TGTGCCAGCACACCTCAGGGGGGGAAACAGCCCCAGCATTTT.